This T cell receptor beta chain was documented in a study of graft-versus-host responses after intestinal transplantation (dated by TCRdb to the early 2020s). Broadly, across the study: Multivisceral, liver-intestinal, or isolated intestinal transplants were received by the recipients. All recipients received anti-thymocyte globulin induction followed by maintenance tacrolimus and steroids for about three years. Bulk TCR-beta CDR3 sequencing was used to track graft-versus-host and host-versus-graft alloreactive T cell clones in the graft, circulation and bone marrow after intestinal transplantation. To identify alloreactive clones, pre-transplant mixed lymphocyte reaction products were sequenced and compared with unstimulated pre-transplant donor and recipient T cells. The cohort enrolled about two dozen intestinal transplant recipients, one of whom was a retransplant, and a few patients without pretransplant specimens were excluded. A peak of at least 4% donor T cells among recipient peripheral blood mononuclear cells was the definition used for donor T cell macrochimerism. Samples from a few later patients were sequenced in-house on an Illumina MiSeq with MiXCR processing rather than by the commercial service. What the research found in general, with its limitations: In the allografts of patients with donor T cell macrochimerism, GvH to HvG T cell clonal ratios were high. Early after transplant, declines in HvG clones were associated with peak levels of circulating GvH clones. GvH clones turned up in recipient bone marrow, with some appearing earlier in ileal mucosa or blood, a pattern consistent with an intestinal mucosal origin. The conclusions were limited by the relatively low number and heterogeneity of the intestinal transplant patients.

Interpreted using the paper, the time point label stands for: cells obtained before transplantation from donor or recipient. CD3+CD4+ and CD3+CD8+ populations were FACS-sorted from unstimulated pre-transplant donor and recipient cells taken from spleen or lymph nodes. The CDR3 spans 15 residues, from the cysteine through the phenylalanine. CDR3 DNA only is kept here, 45 bases in frame from base 1. From the germline V gene, CDR1 is KGHSH and CDR2 is LQKENI. V loses 6 bases of germline sequence and J loses 5 bases, and the interval between the two ends is 17 bases. The method behind the library was the immunoSEQ multiplex PCR assay. In most patients, genomic DNA was isolated using the Qiagen DNeasy Blood and Tissue Kit and sent frozen to Adaptive Biotechnologies for TCR sequencing. Adaptive Biotechnologies carried out high-throughput TCR-beta CDR3 sequencing of genomic DNA for most patients. On the authors' methods: TCR sequencing data for more than 15 patients were retrieved from Adaptive's ImmunoSEQ software; a few other patients were processed with MiXCR and VDJtools. To correct CD4 versus CD8 sorting errors, any sequence found in both subsets at a frequency ratio below 5:1 was removed. CDR3 nucleotide sequences shared between donor and recipient were removed because the origin of such sequences could not be assigned. Alloreactive clones required at least 2-fold expansion over unstimulated cells and minimum CFSE-low frequency of 0.002% (template counts) or 0.001% (read counts). Clones were considered mappable if detected in sequenced pre-transplant spleen, lymph node, or MLR CFSE-low populations of the donor or recipient. Cumulative frequency of alloreactive clones was calculated as a percentage of all sequences weighted by copy number. TCRdb stores this immuneACCESS table with in-frame sequences only. Part of the clones is absent; in the studies checked, under half of the shortfall reflects unresolved V genes, and no reason is known for the rest. For V, J and clone size, that table is used; D and trimming come from the DNA. Counted in this sample were 100,000 or so clones; 91% of them appeared once. The ten biggest clones cover roughly 0.17% of the sample.

Worth noting for this clone: No cognate antigen has been identified for it. No base-level quality is on record; no much larger clone is a single base apart.

The rearranged chain carries TRBV18 and TRBJ1-5; TRBD1 might be the D gene, on 6 matching bases. The source of this sequence is a human donor who was the organ donor for an intestinal transplant. Sequencing was performed on unstimulated CD4+ T cells sorted from spleen or lymph node cells, taken before transplant. For the CDR3, the sequence is CASSTDTGIHQPQHF. The nucleotide sequence reads as follows: TGTGCCAGCTCCACCGACACAGGGATCCATCAGCCCCAGCATTTT.